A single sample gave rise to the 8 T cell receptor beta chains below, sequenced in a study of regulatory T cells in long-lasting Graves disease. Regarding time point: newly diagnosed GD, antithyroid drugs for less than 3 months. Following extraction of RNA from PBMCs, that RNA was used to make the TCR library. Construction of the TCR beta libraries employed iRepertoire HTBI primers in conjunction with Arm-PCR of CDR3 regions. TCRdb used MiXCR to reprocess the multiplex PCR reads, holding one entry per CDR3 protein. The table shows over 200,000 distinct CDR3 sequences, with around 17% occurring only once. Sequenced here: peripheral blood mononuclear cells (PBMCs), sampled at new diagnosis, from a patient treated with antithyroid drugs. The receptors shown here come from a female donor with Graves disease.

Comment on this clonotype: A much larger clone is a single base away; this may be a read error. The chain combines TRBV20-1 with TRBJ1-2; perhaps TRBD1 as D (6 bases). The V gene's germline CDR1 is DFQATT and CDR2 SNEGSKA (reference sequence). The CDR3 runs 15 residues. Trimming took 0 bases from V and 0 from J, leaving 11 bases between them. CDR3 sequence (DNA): TGCAGTGCTAGAGATCCCCGACAGGCTAACTATGGCTACACCTTC. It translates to CSARDPRQANYGYTF.

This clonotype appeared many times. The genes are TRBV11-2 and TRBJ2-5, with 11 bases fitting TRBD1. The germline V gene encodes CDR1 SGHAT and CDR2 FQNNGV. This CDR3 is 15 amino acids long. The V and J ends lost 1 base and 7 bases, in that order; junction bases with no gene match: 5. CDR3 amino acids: CASSLGPGTGGTQYF. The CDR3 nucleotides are TGTGCCAGCAGCTTAGGCCCTGGGACAGGGGGGACCCAGTACTTC.

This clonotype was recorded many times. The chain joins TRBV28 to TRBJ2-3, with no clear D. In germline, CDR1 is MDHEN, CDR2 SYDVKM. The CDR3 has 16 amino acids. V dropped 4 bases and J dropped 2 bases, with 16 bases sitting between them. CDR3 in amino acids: CASSSPSPGHTDTQYF. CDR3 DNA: TGTGCCAGCAGTTCACCGTCCCCCGGCCACACAGATACGCAGTATTTT.

In nucleotides, the CDR3 is TGTGCCAGTAGTATTCAAGTTAATGAAAAACTGTTTTTT. This translates into CASSIQVNEKLFF. The rearrangement links TRBV19 to TRBJ1-4; no definite D call. The CDR3 has 13 amino acids. Germline values: CDR1 LNHDA, CDR2 SQIVND (reference sequence). Trimming took 3 bases from V and 4 from J, leaving 6 bases between them.

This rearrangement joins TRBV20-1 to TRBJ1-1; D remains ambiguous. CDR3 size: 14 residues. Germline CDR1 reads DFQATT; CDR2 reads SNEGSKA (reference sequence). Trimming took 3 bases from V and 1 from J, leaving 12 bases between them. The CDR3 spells CSASRSGANTEAFF. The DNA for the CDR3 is TGCAGTGCTAGTAGATCAGGAGCGAACACTGAAGCTTTCTTT.

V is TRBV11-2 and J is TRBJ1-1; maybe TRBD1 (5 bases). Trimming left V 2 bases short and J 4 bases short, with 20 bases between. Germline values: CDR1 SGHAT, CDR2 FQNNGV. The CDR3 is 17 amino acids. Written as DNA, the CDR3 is TGTGCCAGCAGCTTAAGAGCGGCAGGGAGGGACGGCACTGAAGCTTTCTTT. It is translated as CASSLRAAGRDGTEAFF.

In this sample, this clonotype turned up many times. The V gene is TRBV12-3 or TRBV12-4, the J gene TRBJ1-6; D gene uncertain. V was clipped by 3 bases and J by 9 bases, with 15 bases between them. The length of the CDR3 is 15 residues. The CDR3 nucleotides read TGTGCCAGCAGTTTGAGTTGGGGATTCGGTTCACCCCTCCACTTT. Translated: CASSLSWGFGSPLHF.

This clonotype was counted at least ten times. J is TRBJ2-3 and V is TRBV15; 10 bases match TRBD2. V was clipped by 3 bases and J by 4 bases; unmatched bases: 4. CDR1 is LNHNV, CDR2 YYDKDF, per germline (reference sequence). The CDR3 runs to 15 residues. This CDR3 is CATSSGLAGADTQYF. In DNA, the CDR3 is TGTGCCACCAGCAGTGGCCTAGCGGGGGCAGATACGCAGTATTTT.